This TCR beta chain was retrieved from a study of OX40 agonist ivuxolimab in advanced cancers. The CDR3 is made up of 13 amino acids. CDR1 MNHNY and CDR2 SVGAGI come from the germline V gene (reference sequence). V lost 11 bases to trimming and J lost 4 bases, with 17 bases between them. Whole-study results and caveats: In CD8+ T cells, expanded clones were on average more numerous than in CD4+. Low levels of normalized T-cell clonal expansion also appeared in some nonresponders.

Sequencing used immunoSEQ multiplex PCR; TCRdb keeps in-frame clones, though not all of them. The table includes about 16,000 clones, about 86% detected once. Patients were ineligible given autoimmune disease history or systemic immunosuppression. With regard to this clone: Its target is unknown.

The sequencing here drew on CD4+ or CD8+ T cells sorted from blood, taken in a trial of the OX40 agonist ivuxolimab. This TCR was sampled from an adult with an advanced solid tumor such as melanoma, head and neck, liver or kidney cancer. The J gene is TRBJ1-2, the V gene TRBV6-6; possible D gene TRBD1, 6 bases. CDR3 sequence (DNA): TGTGCCTCGATAGGACAGTTCCGCTATGGCTACACCTTC. Translated: CASIGQFRYGYTF.